This T cell receptor (beta chain) emerged from a study of vaccination and CD4 T cells after COVID-19. Sequenced with the Oncomine TCR Beta short-read assay was DNA taken from cultured CD4+ T cells. TCRdb used MiXCR to reprocess the PCR reads, holding one entry per CDR3 protein. The sample has approximately 11,000 distinct CDR3 sequences, around 27% seen once. Points on this clonotype: Its antigen is currently unknown. Because the CDR3's place on the DNA is in doubt, the DNA is left out and the CDR3 is given as listed by TCRdb.

Stated treatment: roughly 10-day PBMC culture with coronavirus spike peptide pools or control peptides (ViraFEST assay). Specimen: CD4+ T cells from blood, cultured in vitro, collected before SARS-CoV-2 vaccination. This clonotype was obtained from a human donor who received a COVID-19 vaccine.

The CDR3 reads CASSLYGHLRAVLRAGGLGYTF. V gene TRBV7-8 combines with J gene TRBJ1-2; the listed D gene, TRBD1, was not tested against the DNA. Germline values: CDR1 SGHVS, CDR2 FQNEAQ. The CDR3 spans 22 amino acids, including both terminal residues.